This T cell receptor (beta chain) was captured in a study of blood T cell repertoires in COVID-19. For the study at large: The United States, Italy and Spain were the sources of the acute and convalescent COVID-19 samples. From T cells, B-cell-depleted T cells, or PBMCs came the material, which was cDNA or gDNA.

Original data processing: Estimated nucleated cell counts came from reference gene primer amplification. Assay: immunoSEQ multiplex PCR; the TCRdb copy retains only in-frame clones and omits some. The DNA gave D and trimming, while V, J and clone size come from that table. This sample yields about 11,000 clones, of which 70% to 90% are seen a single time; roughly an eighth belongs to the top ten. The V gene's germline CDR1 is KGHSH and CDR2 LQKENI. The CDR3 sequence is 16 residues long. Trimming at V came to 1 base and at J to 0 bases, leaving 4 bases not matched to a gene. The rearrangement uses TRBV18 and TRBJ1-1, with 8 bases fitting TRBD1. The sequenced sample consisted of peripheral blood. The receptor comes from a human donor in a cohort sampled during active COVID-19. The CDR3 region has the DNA TGTGCCAGCTCACCACTCCCAGGGGGCATGAACACTGAAGCTTTCTTT. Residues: CASSPLPGGMNTEAFF.